Included here is one T cell receptor (beta chain) sequence, with context. Sequencing was performed with immunoSEQ multiplex PCR; in TCRdb, only in-frame clones are kept and a portion is missing. Here the sample spans about 2 million clones, 95% being singletons. This specimen belongs to a study of shared clonotypes between healthy human individuals. With 5 bases clipped from V and 6 bases from J, the junction kept 1 base outside the gene matches. CDR1 and CDR2 (germline): SNHLY, FYNNEI. CDR3 length: 11 amino acids. The sequenced material came from naive CD4+ T cells sorted from blood. Indicated subset: CD45RA+ positively selected. The source is a man in his late teens or twenties in good health. The chain links TRBV2 to TRBJ2-7, with 7 bases aligning to TRBD2. CDR3 protein: CASSQRGEQYF. The CDR3 DNA follows: TGTGCCAGCAGTCAGCGGGGCGAGCAGTACTTC.